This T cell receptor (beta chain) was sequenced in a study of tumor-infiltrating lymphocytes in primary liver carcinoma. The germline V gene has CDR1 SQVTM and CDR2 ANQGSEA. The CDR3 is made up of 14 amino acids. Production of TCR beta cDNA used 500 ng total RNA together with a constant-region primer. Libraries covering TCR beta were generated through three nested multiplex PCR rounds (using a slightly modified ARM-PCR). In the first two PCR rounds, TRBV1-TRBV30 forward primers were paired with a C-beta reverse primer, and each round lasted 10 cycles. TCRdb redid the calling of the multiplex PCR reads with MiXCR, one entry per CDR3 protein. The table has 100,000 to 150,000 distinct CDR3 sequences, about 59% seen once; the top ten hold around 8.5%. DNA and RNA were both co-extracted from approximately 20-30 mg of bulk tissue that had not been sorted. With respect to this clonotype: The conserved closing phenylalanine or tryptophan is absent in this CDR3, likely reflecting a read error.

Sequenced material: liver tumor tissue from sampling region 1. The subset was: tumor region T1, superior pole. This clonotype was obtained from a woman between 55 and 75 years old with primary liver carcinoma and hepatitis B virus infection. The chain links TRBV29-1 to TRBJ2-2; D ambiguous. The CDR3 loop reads CRVIASLNTGELFS. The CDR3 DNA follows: TGCAGGGTTATTGCCAGCCTGAACACCGGGGAGCTGTTTTCT.